This T cell receptor beta chain was found in a study of human T cells and chemical hapten exposure. On the study more broadly: Patches that contained 0.01% DPC were applied to the upper back and read at 6 days. Slight volume differences across pooled libraries mainly accounted for varying per-sample TCR yields.

Described time point: patch test 3, about 24 weeks after DPC sensitization. The sample's treatment: therapeutic diphenylcyclopropenone sensitization with weekly scalp DPC. Original methodology: Counting gave a median of around 100,000 TCRs per sample, with values ranging from about 23,224 to 700,000. MiXCR was run by TCRdb on the RACE reads, yielding one entry per CDR3 protein. TCRdb's processing, not the study's, gives the V and J calls here. The sample comprises approximately 88,000 distinct CDR3 sequences, roughly 13% of which are singletons, and around 5.8% rests with the top ten. A few counts support this clonotype. The clonotype was recovered from a woman between 45 and 65 years old with alopecia areata. Some clones in this sample may be carry-over from other donors' samples. The sequencing here drew on whole blood, taken in connection with sensitization to the hapten diphenylcyclopropenone (DPC).

The CDR3 reads CAWPGTLSNTGELFF. The DNA of the CDR3 is TGTGCCTGGCCCGGGACTCTTTCGAACACCGGGGAGCTGTTTTTT. The chain uses TRBV2 and TRBJ2-2; D might be TRBD2 (6 bases). Germline CDR1 SNHLY, CDR2 FYNNEI. The CDR3 spans 15 residues. Between the trimmed V and J ends, which lost 11 bases and 0 bases, there was a span of 16 bases. The full variable domain, rest sourced from reference TRBV2 and TRBJ2-2, is EPEVTQTPSHQVTQMGQEVILRCVPISNHLYFYWYRQILGQKVEFLVSFYNNEISEKSEIFDDQFSVERPDGSNFTLKIRSTKLEDSAMYFCAWPGTLSNTGELFFGEGSRLTVL.